Listed here are 7 T cell receptor beta chains from one sample, sequenced in a study of blood T cell repertoires in COVID-19. Produced via immunoSEQ multiplex PCR; TCRdb's table is partial and in-frame only. The sample holds about 180,000 clones, roughly 80% seen once. What was sequenced was peripheral blood. The receptors shown here come from a human donor in a cohort sampled during active COVID-19.

The chain couples TRBV3-1 (or the pseudogene TRBV3-2) to TRBJ1-5; 9 bases align to TRBD1. Trimming took 0 bases from V and 9 from J; bases not matched to a gene: 6. This CDR3 contains 15 residues. Germline-derived CDR1 and CDR2 are LGHDT and YNNKEL (reference sequence). The CDR3 nucleotides are TGTGCCAGCAGCCAAGACTTGGGGACAGGGCGGCCCCAGCATTTT. Its protein product is CASSQDLGTGRPQHF.

The CDR3, as DNA: TGTGCCAGCAGTTTATCCCCGGGGGGAGTCAACACTGAAGCTTTCTTT. This codes for CASSLSPGGVNTEAFF. The chain links TRBV27 to TRBJ1-1; a weak D match, TRBD1 (5 bases). The CDR3 is 16 residues long. Germline assignment: CDR1 MNHEY and CDR2 SMNVEV (reference sequence). V lost 0 bases and J 2 bases, leaving 13 bases between the germline ends.

This rearrangement joins TRBV2 to TRBJ2-1; D ambiguous. Germline loops: CDR1 SNHLY, CDR2 FYNNEI. The V end lost 1 base, the J end lost 8 bases, and 12 bases lay between the germline ends. The CDR3 is 14 residues long. The CDR3 loop is CASSEVPVSDEQFF. DNA of the CDR3: TGTGCCAGCAGTGAAGTCCCGGTAAGCGATGAGCAGTTCTTC.

This chain uses TRBV4-1 with TRBJ1-1, with 7 bases that match TRBD1. There are 13 residues in the CDR3. The V gene's germline CDR1 is MGHRA and CDR2 YSYEKL. Trimming at V came to 6 bases and at J to 1 base, leaving 2 bases not matched to a gene. The CDR3 DNA reads TGCGCCAGCAGTAGGGGGCGGAACACTGAAGCTTTCTTT. This translates into CASSRGRNTEAFF.

This clone has just one count. This chain connects TRBV3-1 (or the pseudogene TRBV3-2) to TRBJ1-5; D not resolved. Trimming cost V 1 base and J 0 bases, with 7 bases left between them. This CDR3 is 15 amino acids long. The germline CDR1 and CDR2 sequences are LGHDT and YNNKEL (reference sequence). The CDR3 DNA reads as TGTGCCAGCAGCCAAGGCCCGAGTAGCAATCAGCCCCAGCATTTT. Its translation is CASSQGPSSNQPQHF.

The chain employs TRBV19 and TRBJ2-3; a possible D gene is TRBD2 (7 bases). The CDR3 totals 14 residues. Germline V CDR1 and CDR2: LNHDA, SQIVND (reference sequence). The V end was cut by 3 bases, the J end by 6 bases, with 13 bases between. CDR3 DNA: TGTGCCAGTAGTATGAGGGGGGGGGTCGATACGCAGTATTTT. Translation: CASSMRGGVDTQYF.

This clone appeared once. The chain recombines TRBV10-1 with TRBJ2-7, with 8 bases lining up with TRBD1. The V and J ends lost 6 bases and 2 bases, in that order; junction bases with no gene match: 9. This CDR3 is built from 15 residues. Germline lookup yields CDR1 WNHNN and CDR2 SYGVQD (reference sequence). CDR3 protein: CASRLSGGIPYEQYF. In DNA form, the CDR3 reads TGCGCCAGCAGACTCTCAGGGGGCATCCCCTACGAGCAGTACTTC.